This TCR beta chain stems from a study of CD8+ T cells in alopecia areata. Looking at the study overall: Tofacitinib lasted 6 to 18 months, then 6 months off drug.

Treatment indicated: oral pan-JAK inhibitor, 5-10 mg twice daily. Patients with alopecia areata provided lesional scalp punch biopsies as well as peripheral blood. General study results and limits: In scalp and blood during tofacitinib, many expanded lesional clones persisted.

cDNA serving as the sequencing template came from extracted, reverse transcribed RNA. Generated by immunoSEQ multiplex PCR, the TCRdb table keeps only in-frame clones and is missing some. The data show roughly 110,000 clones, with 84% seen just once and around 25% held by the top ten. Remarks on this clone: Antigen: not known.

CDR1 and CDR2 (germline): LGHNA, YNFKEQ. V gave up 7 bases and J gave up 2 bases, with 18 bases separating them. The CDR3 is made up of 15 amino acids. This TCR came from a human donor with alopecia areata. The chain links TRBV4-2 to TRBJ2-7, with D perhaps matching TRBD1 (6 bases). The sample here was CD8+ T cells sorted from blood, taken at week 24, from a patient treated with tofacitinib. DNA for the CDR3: TGTGCCAGCAACGCAAGGAAGGGGGAAACCTACGAGCAGTACTTC. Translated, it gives CASNARKGETYEQYF.